A selection of T cell receptor beta chains follows, all from one sample in a study of blood T cell repertoires in COVID-19. Sequencing used immunoSEQ multiplex PCR; TCRdb keeps in-frame clones, though not all of them. Here the sample spans more than 200,000 clones, around nine tenths being singletons. The sample comprised PBMCs or T cells enriched from blood (not recorded which). Receptor source: a woman under 40 who had recovered from COVID-19. Each CDR3 is given with its conserved first and last residue. A D gene is named only where the DNA matches it firmly. Not all rows give a size; the values are once, few, many and, for expanded clones, a class.

V gene	clone size	J gene	D gene	CDR3 protein	CDR3 DNA
TRBV19	-	TRBJ1-5	-	CASSISPSGNQPQHF	TGTGCCAGTAGTATATCCCCTTCGGGCAATCAGCCCCAGCATTTT
TRBV5-1	-	TRBJ2-7	TRBD1	CASSLRSDRTSYEQYF	TGCGCCAGCAGCTTGCGGTCGGACAGGACATCCTACGAGCAGTACTTC
TRBV28	-	TRBJ1-3	TRBD1	CASSGTGINTIYF	TGTGCCAGCAGTGGGACAGGAATAAACACCATATATTTT
TRBV7-3	-	TRBJ1-1	-	CASSQNGGMNTEAFF	TGTGCCAGCAGCCAGAACGGGGGGATGAACACTGAAGCTTTCTTT
TRBV27	-	TRBJ2-5	TRBD1	CASTTSVRQGGYQETQYF	TGTGCCAGCACCACTAGTGTTCGACAGGGGGGGTACCAAGAGACCCAGTACTTC
TRBV5-6	-	TRBJ1-2	TRBD1	CASSLQGSYGYTF	TGTGCCAGCAGCTTACAGGGGTCTTATGGCTACACCTTC
TRBV5-1	-	TRBJ2-1	-	CASSLLQAYNEQFF	TGCGCCAGCAGCTTGTTACAAGCCTACAATGAGCAGTTCTTC
TRBV11-2	-	TRBJ2-7	TRBD2	CATTWLAGPSYEQYF	TGTGCCACGACGTGGCTAGCGGGCCCCTCCTACGAGCAGTACTTC
TRBV9	once	TRBJ1-5	-	CASSVGGVGGQPQHF	TGTGCCAGCAGCGTAGGTGGGGTCGGGGGTCAGCCCCAGCATTTT
TRBV9	-	TRBJ1-2	-	CASSVDGNYGYTF	TGTGCCAGCAGCGTAGACGGTAACTATGGCTACACCTTC
TRBV5-8	-	TRBJ1-4	TRBD1	CASSPATGTNEKLFF	TGTGCCAGCAGCCCGGCGACAGGGACTAATGAAAAACTGTTTTTT
TRBV6-5	-	TRBJ1-2	-	CASSSTTENYGYTF	TGTGCCAGCAGTTCAACGACGGAGAACTATGGCTACACCTTC
TRBV9	-	TRBJ2-3	-	CASSVEGGPRQRRTDTQYF	TGTGCCAGCAGCGTAGAGGGCGGTCCGAGACAGAGAAGAACAGATACGCAGTATTTT
TRBV19	-	TRBJ1-4	-	CASSIGTSNEKLFF	TGTGCCAGTAGTATAGGCACCAGTAATGAAAAACTGTTTTTT
TRBV28	-	TRBJ2-1	-	CASSFQIRRRSSYNEQFF	TGTGCCAGCAGCTTTCAGATCCGACGGAGGAGCTCCTACAATGAGCAGTTCTTC
TRBV28	-	TRBJ2-3	-	CASSFDSGYLDGTQYF	TGTGCCAGCAGTTTTGATAGCGGATACCTAGATGGTACGCAGTATTTT
TRBV10-3	-	TRBJ2-7	TRBD2	CAISRTSGGLYEQYF	TGTGCCATCAGTAGGACTAGCGGGGGGCTATACGAGCAGTACTTC
TRBV29-1	once	TRBJ1-3	-	CSVETGLVNTIYF	TGCAGCGTTGAGACAGGCCTTGTAAACACCATATATTTT
TRBV2	once	TRBJ1-5	-	CASSDRTPSNQPQHF	TGTGCCAGCAGTGATAGGACACCCAGCAATCAGCCCCAGCATTTT
TRBV28	-	TRBJ1-5	TRBD1	CASSLGIQGSRQPQHF	TGTGCCAGCAGTTTGGGGATACAGGGGTCGAGGCAGCCCCAGCATTTT
TRBV28	-	TRBJ2-7	TRBD2	CASSLFRGSGVREQYF	TGTGCCAGCAGTTTATTTCGTGGGAGCGGGGTTCGCGAGCAGTACTTC
TRBV2	-	TRBJ1-4	TRBD1	CASSEDRGLVEKLFF	TGTGCCAGCAGTGAAGACAGGGGTCTTGTTGAAAAACTGTTTTTT